The clone carrying this T cell receptor (beta chain) has at least ten counts. Its target is unknown. V lost 1 base, J lost 3 bases, and 3 bases stayed unmatched. The CDR3 is 15 amino acids. CDR1 SEHNR and CDR2 FQNEAQ come from the germline V gene (reference sequence). TCRdb redid the calling of the 5' RACE reads with MiXCR, one entry per CDR3 protein. Of 90,000 to 120,000 distinct CDR3 sequences in the sample, roughly an eighth were seen once. This sample was taken from a study of early T cells in non-severe SARS-CoV-2 infection. On the study more broadly: The authors sequenced bulk RNA from unsorted whole blood, leaving chains unpaired. Points from the study as a whole: VDJdb matching favored anti-spike CD8 responses, missing private and CD4 specificities.

The sample consisted of whole blood. The TCR comes from an adult who was a healthcare worker with PCR-confirmed SARS-CoV-2 infection or an uninfected control (not recorded which). This sequence joins TRBV7-9 and TRBJ2-5, with TRBD1 identical over 9 bases. CDR3 loop: CASSLEGTGKETQYF. The CDR3 nucleotides read TGTGCCAGCAGCTTAGAAGGGACAGGGAAAGAGACCCAGTACTTC. The variable domain in full, with the rest retrieved from reference TRBV7-9 and TRBJ2-5, is DTGVSQNPRHKITKRGQNVTFRCDPISEHNRLYWYRQTLGQGPEFLTYFQNEAQLEKSRLLSDRFSAERPKGSFSTLEIQRTEQGDSAMYLCASSLEGTGKETQYFGPGTRLLVL.